The 22 T cell receptor beta chains reported below all come from one sample, sequenced in a study of blood T cell repertoires in COVID-19. The repertoire was sequenced with immunoSEQ multiplex PCR; TCRdb's copy has only in-frame clones and lacks some. The table lists 30,000 to 40,000 clones, more than 85% of them singletons. The specimen sequenced was peripheral blood. These receptors all stem from a man aged 65 to 85 with acute or convalescent COVID-19.

This chain uses TRBV28 with TRBJ2-3, with D unclear. V was cut by 5 bases and J by 0 bases, with 3 bases left in between. In germline, CDR1 is MDHEN, CDR2 SYDVKM. The CDR3 is made up of 12 amino acids. This CDR3 is CASSTSTDTQYF. The CDR3 DNA follows: TGTGCCAGCAGTACTAGCACAGATACGCAGTATTTT.

V usage is TRBV7-3 and J usage is TRBJ2-3; 10 bases map to TRBD1. This CDR3 region has 16 residues. The ends lost 5 bases at V and 3 bases at J; junction bases unmatched: 8. Germline V CDR1 and CDR2: SGHTA, FQGTGA. For the CDR3, the DNA is TGTGCCAGCAGCCCACTGCCGGGACAGGGGACAGATACGCAGTATTTT. Protein product: CASSPLPGQGTDTQYF.

This clone showed up just once. The chain couples TRBV5-1 to TRBJ2-1; weak D call: TRBD2 (6 bases). V dropped 7 bases and J dropped 3 bases, with 17 bases sitting between them. CDR3 size: 15 residues. In germline, CDR1 is SGHRS, CDR2 YFSETQ. The CDR3 DNA follows: TGCGCCAGCTGCGACGCGGGACCCGTCTACAATGAGCAGTTCTTC. It encodes CASCDAGPVYNEQFF.

V usage is TRBV25-1 and J usage is TRBJ2-1; perhaps TRBD2 as D (6 bases). The CDR3 has 13 amino acids. The V end was cut by 2 bases, the J end by 7 bases, with 9 bases between. CDR1 and CDR2 (germline): MGHDK, SYGVNS. In DNA form, the CDR3 reads TGTGCCAGCAGTGAAGCGGGATGGAATGAGCAGTTCTTC. This codes for CASSEAGWNEQFF.

V is TRBV7-2 and J is TRBJ1-5; no clear D gene. The V gene's germline CDR1 is SGHTA and CDR2 FQGNSA. Trimming took off 1 base at V and 7 bases at J, with 8 bases between the two ends. The CDR3 covers 13 residues. The CDR3 DNA sequence: TGTGCCAGCAGCTTAGGGTGGGCCCAGCCCCAGCATTTT. It is translated as CASSLGWAQPQHF.

This clone was seen just once. The chain is built from TRBV5-5 and TRBJ1-1; perhaps TRBD1 as D (6 bases). Trimming stripped 6 bases from V and 11 bases from J, with 17 bases between. From germline, CDR1 is SGHKS and CDR2 YYEKEE (reference sequence). This CDR3 has 12 amino acids. The CDR3 nucleotides are TGTGCCAGCATCCGGGAGGGACATACGGCTTTCTTT. Amino acid sequence: CASIREGHTAFF.

V usage is TRBV28 and J usage is TRBJ1-1; the match to TRBD1 covers 10 bases. Per the germline V gene, CDR1 is MDHEN and CDR2 is SYDVKM. V was clipped by 4 bases and J by 0 bases; unmatched bases: 2. There are 15 residues in the CDR3. The CDR3 sequence is CASSSTGGMNTEAFF. CDR3 DNA sequence: TGTGCCAGCAGTTCGACAGGGGGCATGAACACTGAAGCTTTCTTT.

J is TRBJ1-3 and V is TRBV14; D is uncertain. Trimming pared 1 base from V and 3 bases from J, leaving 7 bases between. This CDR3 region has 14 residues. Per the germline V gene, CDR1 is SGHDN and CDR2 is FVKESK. This CDR3 reads CASSQAFSGNTIYF. The CDR3, as DNA: TGTGCCAGCAGCCAAGCCTTTAGTGGAAACACCATATATTTT.

This clone was seen just once. The CDR3 DNA is TGTGCCAGCAGCTTATCAAGGACAGCGGACATTCAGTACTTC. Its protein product is CASSLSRTADIQYF. This chain joins TRBV7-3 and TRBJ2-4; maybe TRBD1 (6 bases). V lost 2 bases to trimming and J lost 8 bases, with 13 bases between them. The germline V gene has CDR1 SGHTA and CDR2 FQGTGA. The CDR3 is 14 residues long.

The chain recombines TRBV29-1 with TRBJ2-7; no clear D gene. Germline values: CDR1 SQVTM, CDR2 ANQGSEA. V was shortened by 1 base and J by 6 bases, with 10 bases between the two germline ends. This CDR3 contains 12 residues. The CDR3 bases are TGCAGCGTTGAAGGGATTACGGGCGAGCAGTACTTC. Residues: CSVEGITGEQYF.

This clone was detected only once. J is TRBJ1-1 and V is TRBV29-1; maybe TRBD1 (5 bases). V was pared by 7 bases and J by 5 bases, with 17 bases between. This CDR3 is 13 amino acids long. CDR1 and CDR2 from the germline V gene are SQVTM and ANQGSEA. DNA for the CDR3: TGCAGCGCTCCCAGGGAAGGGAGGACTGAAGCTTTCTTT. Its translation is CSAPREGRTEAFF.

This rearrangement joins TRBV6-2 or TRBV6-3 to TRBJ2-7; a possible D gene is TRBD1 (6 bases). The V gene's germline CDR1 is MNHEY and CDR2 SVGEGT. This CDR3 spans 17 amino acids. Between the trimmed V and J ends, which lost 0 bases and 5 bases, there was a span of 20 bases. Written as DNA, the CDR3 is TGTGCCAGCAGTTACTCGAAGGTAAGGGGGATTTACCACGAGCAGTACTTC. It translates to CASSYSKVRGIYHEQYF.

The CDR3 is CASNDDRGDETQYF. The CDR3 nucleotides are TGTGCCAGTAACGACGACAGGGGGGACGAGACCCAGTACTTC. The chain is built from TRBV19 and TRBJ2-5; the match to TRBD1 covers 9 bases. The CDR3 extends over 14 amino acids. V shed 7 bases, J shed 5 bases, and the junction held 8 bases outside the gene matches. Germline CDR1 reads LNHDA; CDR2 reads SQIVND (reference sequence).

The chain has TRBV5-1 and TRBJ1-3; weak D call: TRBD1 (6 bases). Trimming took off 4 bases at V and 0 bases at J, with 11 bases between the two ends. This CDR3 has 15 amino acids. Germline loops: CDR1 SGHRS, CDR2 YFSETQ. For the CDR3, the DNA is TGCGCCAGCAGCCAGACAGGCAACTCTGGAAACACCATATATTTT. It translates to CASSQTGNSGNTIYF.

The chain carries TRBV5-4 and TRBJ2-2; D ambiguous. V gave up 0 bases and J gave up 6 bases, with 9 bases separating them. This CDR3 contains 14 residues. Germline CDR1 reads SGHNT; CDR2 reads YYREEE (reference sequence). The CDR3 DNA reads TGTGCCAGCAGCTTGGACCTTACGGCCGGGGAGCTGTTTTTT. Translation: CASSLDLTAGELFF.

This rearrangement joins TRBV25-1 to TRBJ1-2; 8 bases align to TRBD1. The CDR3 contains 15 residues. The germline V gene has CDR1 MGHDK and CDR2 SYGVNS. J lost 4 bases, V lost 0 bases, and 4 bases had no gene match. CDR3 sequence reads: CASSEYGTGGYGYTF. CDR3 in DNA: TGTGCCAGCAGTGAATATGGGACAGGAGGCTATGGCTACACCTTC.

V and J are TRBV5-5 and TRBJ2-5; the match to TRBD1 covers 9 bases. The V gene's germline CDR1 is SGHKS and CDR2 YYEKEE (reference sequence). There are 15 residues in the CDR3. The ends lost 0 bases at V and 1 base at J; junction bases unmatched: 1. CDR3 amino acids: CASSLGQGVQETQYF. The DNA for the CDR3 is TGTGCCAGCAGCTTGGGACAGGGGGTCCAAGAGACCCAGTACTTC.

DNA of the CDR3: TGCGCCAGCAGCCAAGATATCCCCAGCGGGATACTAGATGAGCAGTTCTTC. Encoded protein: CASSQDIPSGILDEQFF. The rearrangement joins TRBV4-3 to TRBJ2-1; 7 positions match TRBD2. The germline V gene has CDR1 LGHNA and CDR2 YSLEER. With 0 bases clipped from V and 8 bases from J, the junction kept 13 bases outside the gene matches. This CDR3 region has 17 residues.

The chain carries TRBV10-3 and TRBJ2-1; 13 bases are shared with TRBD2. CDR1 ENHRY and CDR2 SYGVKD come from the germline V gene. With V trimmed by 5 bases and J by 6 bases, 7 bases remained unmatched. The CDR3 runs 16 residues. Written as DNA, the CDR3 is TGTGCCATCAGTCCGGGACTAGCGGGGAGTAGCAATGAGCAGTTCTTC. Amino acid sequence: CAISPGLAGSSNEQFF.

In its sample, this clone was seen a few times. V gene TRBV7-9 combines with J gene TRBJ2-7; D gene ambiguous. The ends were cut back, 1 base at V and 9 bases at J, with 16 bases in the middle. The CDR3 totals 14 residues. Germline CDR1 SEHNR, CDR2 FQNEAQ (reference sequence). CDR3 in DNA: TGTGCCAGCAGCTTAGAGCTTCAGTCCCGAGGGCAGTACTTC. Residues: CASSLELQSRGQYF.

This sequence joins TRBV2 and TRBJ2-3, with TRBD2 matching 13 bases. Germline V gene lookup returns CDR1 SNHLY and CDR2 FYNNEI. J was trimmed by 4 bases and V by 6 bases; bases with no gene match: 4. This CDR3 is 15 amino acids long. The CDR3 loop reads CASRGTSGKADTQYF. The CDR3 DNA follows: TGTGCCAGCAGGGGGACTAGCGGGAAGGCAGATACGCAGTATTTT.

This CDR3 reads CASSLETINEQFF. CDR3 DNA sequence: TGTGCCAGCAGCCTGGAGACTATAAATGAGCAGTTCTTC. V is TRBV9 and J is TRBJ2-1; weak D call: TRBD2 (5 bases). Trimming left V 4 bases short and J 7 bases short, with 12 bases between. The CDR3 loop spans 13 amino acids. Looked up from germline, CDR1 is SGDLS and CDR2 is YYNGEE.